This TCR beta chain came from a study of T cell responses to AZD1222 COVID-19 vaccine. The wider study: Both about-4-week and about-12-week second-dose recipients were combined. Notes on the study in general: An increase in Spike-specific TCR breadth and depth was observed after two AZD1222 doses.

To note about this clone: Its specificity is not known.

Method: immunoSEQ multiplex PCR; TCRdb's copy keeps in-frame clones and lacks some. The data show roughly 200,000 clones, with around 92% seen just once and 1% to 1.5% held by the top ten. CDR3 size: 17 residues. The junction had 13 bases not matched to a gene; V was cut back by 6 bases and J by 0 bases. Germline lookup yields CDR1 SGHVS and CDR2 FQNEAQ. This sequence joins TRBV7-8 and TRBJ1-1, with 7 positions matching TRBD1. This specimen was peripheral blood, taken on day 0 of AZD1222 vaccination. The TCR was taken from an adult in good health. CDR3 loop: CASRGRGALTVNTEAFF. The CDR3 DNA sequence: TGTGCCAGCAGGGGCAGGGGGGCGTTGACCGTGAACACTGAAGCTTTCTTT.